Listed below are T cell receptor beta chains from one sample, sequenced in a study of vaccination effects on CD4 cells after COVID-19. Antigen specificity for these receptors is unknown. The table came from immunoSEQ multiplex PCR; TCRdb's copy has only in-frame clones and leaves some out. The profile shows about 28,000 clones, more than 70% of them singletons. The sample in question was CD4+ T cells from PBMCs cultured with SARS-CoV-2 spike peptides, obtained before COVID-19 vaccination. The receptors derive from a human donor who received a COVID-19 vaccine. Both conserved end residues are part of each CDR3. Fields, in order: J gene, clone size, V gene, D gene, CDR3 DNA, CDR3 protein. The D gene is left open where the match is weak. Only part of the rows carry a size: once, few, many, or a class if the clone is expanded.

>TRBJ2-3|.|TRBV11-2|.
TGTGCCAGCGGATCAGGCACAGATACGCAGTATTTT
CASGSGTDTQYF
>TRBJ2-7|.|TRBV6-4|.
TGTGCCATCTCGACAGACCCCTACGAGCAGTACTTC
CAISTDPYEQYF
>TRBJ2-7|.|TRBV28|.
TGTGCCAGCAGTTTATGGGGGATCATGTCTCTGGGCTTCTACGAGCAGTACTTC
CASSLWGIMSLGFYEQYF
>TRBJ1-1|.|TRBV7-9|.
TGTGCCAGCAGTTGGTGGGGGTCGCTCCCCAACACTGAAGCTTTCTTT
CASSWWGSLPNTEAFF
>TRBJ1-2|once|TRBV6-2/TRBV6-3|.
TGTGCCAGCAGTTACTCGAAATCCCCGGGGGCGTATGGCTACACCTTC
CASSYSKSPGAYGYTF
>TRBJ2-3|.|TRBV5-4|TRBD2
TGTGCCAGCAGCTTGGCCGGAATAGCGGGGCCCTACGGGGGTACGCAGTATTTT
CASSLAGIAGPYGGTQYF
>TRBJ2-2|.|TRBV4-2|.
TGTGCCAGCAGCCAAAGGCTCGGCACCGGGGAGCTGTTTTTT
CASSQRLGTGELFF
>TRBJ2-3|.|TRBV19|.
TGTGCCAGTAGGGATCAGGGTCGGGGGCAGTATTTT
CASRDQGRGQYF
>TRBJ1-5|few|TRBV3-1/TRBV3-2|.
TGTGCCAGCAGCCAGGGGGGCAATCAGCCCCAGCATTTT
CASSQGGNQPQHF
>TRBJ1-2|few|TRBV4-1|.
TGCGCCAGCAGCCAAGAAATACTCGGGACACCCAGACGATACACCTTC
CASSQEILGTPRRYTF
>TRBJ1-4|.|TRBV29-1|.
TGCAGCGCCCAGGGGCAGGAGGGGAAACTGTTTTTT
CSAQGQEGKLFF
>TRBJ1-5|.|TRBV28|.
TGTGCCAGCAGTTTATGGAACAGGCAACAGCCCCAGCATTTT
CASSLWNRQQPQHF
>TRBJ2-3|.|TRBV11-2|.
TGTGCCAGCAGCTCCGAGCGCGCGGATACGCAGTATTTT
CASSSERADTQYF
>TRBJ2-7|once|TRBV30|TRBD1
TGTGCCTGGAGTGTACAGGGGACCTACGAGCAGTACTTC
CAWSVQGTYEQYF
>TRBJ2-1|.|TRBV6-4|TRBD2
TGTGCCAGCAGTGACCAAGCGGGGGGGCCTCCCGATGAGCAGTTCTTC
CASSDQAGGPPDEQFF
>TRBJ1-2|.|TRBV7-2|.
TGTGCCAGCAGCCCCGTCTCGCGGGGTGACGGCTACACCTTC
CASSPVSRGDGYTF
>TRBJ2-7|.|TRBV28|.
TGTGCCAGCGAACGACAGTCCTCCTCCTACGAGCAGTACTTC
CASERQSSSYEQYF
>TRBJ2-5|.|TRBV4-3|.
TGCGCCAGCAGCCAAGATCCCCAGCGGGCGGAGACCCAGTACTTC
CASSQDPQRAETQYF
>TRBJ2-7|few|TRBV19|TRBD2
TGTGCCAGTAGTTCCGGGACTAGGACCTACGAGCAGTACTTC
CASSSGTRTYEQYF
>TRBJ2-1|.|TRBV9|.
TGTGCCAGCAGCGCCACGAGCGGGTACAATGAGCAGTTCTTC
CASSATSGYNEQFF
>TRBJ1-2|.|TRBV19|TRBD1
TGTGCCAGTAGTATTCGGGGACAGGGGTACTATGGCTACACCTTC
CASSIRGQGYYGYTF
>TRBJ1-2|.|TRBV28|TRBD1
TGTGCCAGCAGTACCGGGACAGGGGGCCTCTATGGCTACACCTTC
CASSTGTGGLYGYTF
>TRBJ2-1|.|TRBV3-1/TRBV3-2|.
TGTGCCAGCAGCCCCCGCACCACGCGTGAGCAGTTCTTC
CASSPRTTREQFF
>TRBJ2-3|.|TRBV4-2|.
TGTGCCAGCAGCCAAGCCCCCGGGTACACAGATACGCAGTATTTT
CASSQAPGYTDTQYF
>TRBJ1-3|.|TRBV19|.
TGTGCCAGTAGTATCTCGGACCCTCACTCTGGAAACACCATATATTTT
CASSISDPHSGNTIYF
>TRBJ1-4|.|TRBV30|TRBD1
TGTGCCTGGAGGGAGACAGGGGGCGGGAATGAAAAACTGTTTTTT
CAWRETGGGNEKLFF
>TRBJ2-5|.|TRBV9|.
TGTGCCAGCAGCACCCTCGGGGCGGGATTGGAGACCCAGTACTTC
CASSTLGAGLETQYF
>TRBJ1-1|.|TRBV5-1|TRBD1
TGCGCCAGCAGCGGACAGGGTTTGCACACTGAAGCTTTCTTT
CASSGQGLHTEAFF
>TRBJ2-1|.|TRBV27|TRBD2
TGTGCCAGCAGTTCTCGGACTAGCGGGAACTCCTACAATGAGCAGTTCTTC
CASSSRTSGNSYNEQFF
>TRBJ1-3|.|TRBV2|.
TGTGCCAGCAGTGGCCGGGACGTCGGAAACACCATATATTTT
CASSGRDVGNTIYF
>TRBJ2-2|.|TRBV7-6|.
TGTGCCAGCAGCTTTACAGGAACGAACACCGGGGAGCTGTTTTTT
CASSFTGTNTGELFF
>TRBJ2-5|.|TRBV4-2|.
TGTGCCAGCAGCCAAGATGAGGGACCTTCCCCCACCCAGTACTTC
CASSQDEGPSPTQYF
>TRBJ2-3|.|TRBV7-9|TRBD2
TGTGCCAGCAGCCCGGAGCGGGAGGTTGGCACAGATACGCAGTATTTT
CASSPEREVGTDTQYF
>TRBJ1-2|.|TRBV6-2/TRBV6-3|TRBD1
TGTGCCAGCAGTTTGCGACAGGGGGCTGGGAACTATGGCTACACCTTC
CASSLRQGAGNYGYTF
>TRBJ1-2|.|TRBV2|.
TGTGCCAGCAGTGAAGGAGGAGGTGTTGGCTACACCTTC
CASSEGGGVGYTF
>TRBJ2-2|.|TRBV14|.
TGTGCCAGCAGCCTACGGACACAGAACACCGGGGAGCTGTTTTTT
CASSLRTQNTGELFF
>TRBJ1-5|few|TRBV7-2|.
TGTGCCAGCAGCTTAGAATCAGGAAGGAAGCCCCAGCATTTT
CASSLESGRKPQHF
>TRBJ2-2|.|TRBV19|TRBD2
TGTGCCAGTAGTATACCTGGCGGGAGGATGGCGAACACCGGGGAGCTGTTTTTT
CASSIPGGRMANTGELFF
>TRBJ1-4|.|TRBV4-3|.
TGCGCCAGCAGCCACGGCGACAGGCCATTTACTGAAAAACTGTTTTTT
CASSHGDRPFTEKLFF
>TRBJ2-1|.|TRBV7-8|.
TGTGCCAGCAGCTTACCCCGTGGGTCGACGGGCAGCGAGCAGTTCTTC
CASSLPRGSTGSEQFF
>TRBJ2-2|few|TRBV7-9|TRBD1
TGTGCCAGCAGCCAAGTCCGGGGGACAGGGTGGAACACCGGGGAGCTGTTTTTT
CASSQVRGTGWNTGELFF
>TRBJ2-3|.|TRBV27|.
TGTGCCAGCAGTTTAAGGCGGGGATCTAGCACAGATACGCAGTATTTT
CASSLRRGSSTDTQYF
>TRBJ2-1|few|TRBV27|.
TGTGCCAGCAGTTTATCGGGACACCGTAGGAACTACAATGAGCAGTTCTTC
CASSLSGHRRNYNEQFF
>TRBJ2-7|.|TRBV2|.
TGTGCCAGCAGTGAAGGACAAACCTCCTACGAGCAGTACTTC
CASSEGQTSYEQYF
>TRBJ2-1|.|TRBV12-3/TRBV12-4|.
TGTGCCAGCAGTTTCAGCGACGTGAATGAGCAGTTCTTC
CASSFSDVNEQFF
>TRBJ1-2|.|TRBV20-1|TRBD1
TGCAGTGCCAGGGGGCAAGGCTACACCTTC
CSARGQGYTF
>TRBJ2-1|.|TRBV7-9|.
TGTGCCAGCAGCTTTTGGCGGGGTTACTACAATGAGCAGTTCTTC
CASSFWRGYYNEQFF
>TRBJ1-2|.|TRBV29-1|TRBD1
TGCAGCGTTGTTACCGGACAGGGAAGCTATGGCTACACCTTC
CSVVTGQGSYGYTF
>TRBJ1-2|.|TRBV7-2|.
TGTGCCAGCAGCTTAGGATCGGGCTACAGGGCGGAAGGCTACACCTTC
CASSLGSGYRAEGYTF
>TRBJ2-1|.|TRBV11-2|TRBD2
TGTGCCAGCAGCTTAGAAATGCGGGAGGGATACAATGAGCAGTTCTTC
CASSLEMREGYNEQFF
>TRBJ2-7|.|TRBV18|.
TGTGCCAGCTCTACACCGTCCTCCTACGAGCAGTACTTC
CASSTPSSYEQYF
>TRBJ2-3|.|TRBV24-1|TRBD2
TGTGCCACCAGTGATTCCCTCCCGAGGACTAGCGGGAGGATAACAGATACGCAGTATTTT
CATSDSLPRTSGRITDTQYF
>TRBJ2-7|few|TRBV11-2|.
TGTGCCAGCAGCTTAGTTTGGCAGGGGGGAACTCCCGAGCAGTACTTC
CASSLVWQGGTPEQYF
>TRBJ1-2|.|TRBV30|TRBD1
TGTGCCTGGAGTGTACACAGGGGGGACTATGGCTACACCTTC
CAWSVHRGDYGYTF
>TRBJ2-2|few|TRBV21-1|.
TGTGCCAGCAGCAAGGTTGAGTCTGCGAACACCGGGGAGCTGTTTTTT
CASSKVESANTGELFF